This T cell receptor beta chain was profiled in a study of T cells in Graves' hyperthyroidism and ophthalmopathy (dated by TCRdb to the late 2010s). Regarding the research as a whole: Peripheral blood samples were taken at initial diagnosis, before any treatment was given. To identify distinguishing TCR V-J signatures, a discovery cohort of 100 or so patients was used, comprising 40 to 45 with Graves' ophthalmopathy and 57 with stable Graves' hyperthyroidism. Prospective prediction of ophthalmopathy was tested in an independent validation cohort of fewer than 20 hyperthyroidism patients and some 17 patients who later progressed to ophthalmopathy. For training and testing, the 80 to 100 patients in the discovery cohort were randomly divided in a 7:3 ratio. The study also compared thyroid tissue and blood T-cell repertoires from more than five Graves' hyperthyroidism patients. Following sampling, methimazole starting at 30 mg daily was given to hyperthyroidism patients, and high-dose intravenous methylprednisolone was given to ophthalmopathy patients. TCR Vbeta CDR3 sequencing of 135 peripheral blood samples (43 ophthalmopathy, about 80 hyperthyroidism and some 17 progressor patients) is reported in the paper.

The research as a whole found: A model built on a 13 V-J signature distinguished ophthalmopathy from stable hyperthyroidism, reaching roughly 88% sensitivity and 81.08% specificity in cross-validation and 80%/75% in testing. Sample size was not statistically predetermined, and investigators were not blinded to group allocation. Most expanded thyroid clonotypes (frequency above 0.001) were also detected in blood, suggesting blood repertoires may reflect thyroid immune responses. During validation, the model predicted progression to ophthalmopathy a median of around six months ahead of onset, with almost 71% sensitivity and 72% to 80% specificity.

This clonotype was observed many times. What this receptor recognizes is not known. Base-call qualities are not available, and no considerably larger clone is one nucleotide away. V loses 2 bases of germline sequence and J loses 2 bases, and the interval between the two ends is 12 bases. Reading the germline V gene gives CDR1 MDHEN and CDR2 SYDVKM. The CDR3 goes from the cysteine to the phenylalanine over 15 residues. The entry retains the CDR3 DNA only, 45 bases that are in frame from base 1. Amplification of TCR beta CDR3 regions was carried out from RNA transcripts. The TCR CDR3 was subjected to a first round of RT-PCR using the HTBI primer set and the Qiagen OneStep RT-PCR kit. Libraries were constructed in a second round of multiplex PCR, after which size selection and purification were carried out. Libraries were sequenced paired-end with 100 bp reads on an Illumina HiSeq2000. Under the source paper's analysis protocol: SOAPnuke was used to process the raw data, removing reads that contained adapters or uncalled bases, had a mean Phred below 15, or lacked an exact match to the constant primer or identifier. COPE v1.2.5 was used to merge high-quality paired reads, and clonotypes were defined as unique nucleotide sequences. Clonotypes were aligned to IMGT TRBV, TRBD and TRBJ reference segments using MiTCR v1.1. The analysis included only V-J combinations with a frequency above 0.0001, which together covered roughly 99% of the repertoires. A TCS score was defined as the ratio between F50 (clonal expansion) and ExV (chaos), using BLOSUM62-based TCRdist between CDR3 peptides within each V-J. Welch's t-statistics and random forest reduced 514 V-J features to roughly 13, which were used in a naive Bayes classifier (R e1071). TCRdb ran its own pipeline on the public reads, namely fastp trimming at Q25 and MiXCR clone calling, and kept in-frame beta chains. Rows merge per CDR3 protein into single entries with the most common DNA and genes. The authors' filters were not applied to this entry. The sample yields about 360,000 distinct CDR3 sequences; less than 15% were counted once. Together, the top ten hold around 9.2% of the sample.

A patient counted as having stable Graves' hyperthyroidism if no progression to ophthalmopathy occurred over 18 months of follow-up. The hyperthyroidism patients were between 18 and 65 years old and newly diagnosed, with a disease duration of less than 2 months. Exclusion was applied to patients with uncontrolled infections, other autoimmune diseases, pregnancy or lactation. Diagnoses were established on the basis of clinical symptoms, serum thyroxine and TRAb, thyroid ultrasound, and orbital computed tomography. PBMCs were isolated from more than 9 ml of fresh peripheral blood by Ficoll-Paque density gradient centrifugation. Total RNA was extracted using Trizol reagent, and RNA quality was assessed on an Agilent 2100 Bioanalyzer.

The sample consisted of blood. The receptor was derived from a woman between 18 and 29 years old with Graves' hyperthyroidism. The rearranged segments are TRBV28 and TRBJ1-2; D gene: possibly TRBD1, on 6 matching bases. The DNA is TGTGCCAGCAGTTTAGGGACACGGGAAAACTATGGCTACACCTTC. It translates as CASSLGTRENYGYTF.